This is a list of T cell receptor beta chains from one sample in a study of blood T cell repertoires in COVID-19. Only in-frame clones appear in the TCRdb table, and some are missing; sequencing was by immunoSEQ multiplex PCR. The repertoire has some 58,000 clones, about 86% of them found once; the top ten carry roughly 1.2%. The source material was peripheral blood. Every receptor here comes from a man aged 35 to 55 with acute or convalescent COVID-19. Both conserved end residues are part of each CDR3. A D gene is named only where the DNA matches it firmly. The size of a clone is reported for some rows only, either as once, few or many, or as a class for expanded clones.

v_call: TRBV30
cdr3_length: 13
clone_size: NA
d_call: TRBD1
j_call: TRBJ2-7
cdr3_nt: TGTGCCTGGAGTTTCAGGGGGCGCTACGAGCAGTACTTC
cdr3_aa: CAWSFRGRYEQYF

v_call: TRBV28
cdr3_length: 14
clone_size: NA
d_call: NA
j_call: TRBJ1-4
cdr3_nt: TGTGCCAGCAGTTTCCGAGGGACTAATGAAAAACTGTTTTTT
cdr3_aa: CASSFRGTNEKLFF

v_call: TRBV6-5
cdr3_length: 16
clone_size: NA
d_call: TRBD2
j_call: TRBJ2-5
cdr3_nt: TGTGCCAGCAGTTCCCCGGAGGGTAGCGGGGGGGAGACCCAGTACTTC
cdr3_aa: CASSSPEGSGGETQYF

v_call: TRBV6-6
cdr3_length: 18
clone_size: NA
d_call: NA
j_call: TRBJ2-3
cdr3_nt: TGTGCCAGCAGTCGATCCGCACTTAGCGGAGTCAGTTCGGATACGCAGTATTTT
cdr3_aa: CASSRSALSGVSSDTQYF

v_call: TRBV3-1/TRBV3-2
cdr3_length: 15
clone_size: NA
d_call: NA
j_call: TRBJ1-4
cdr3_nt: TGTGCCAGCAGCCCCCGACAGCTAACTAATGAAAAACTGTTTTTT
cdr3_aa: CASSPRQLTNEKLFF

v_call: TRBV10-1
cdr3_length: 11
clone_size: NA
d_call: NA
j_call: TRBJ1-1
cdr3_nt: TGCGTCCCCCCCATGAACACTGAAGCTTTCTTT
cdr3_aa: CVPPMNTEAFF

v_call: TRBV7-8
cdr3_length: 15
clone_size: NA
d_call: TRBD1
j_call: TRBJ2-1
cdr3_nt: TGTGCCAGCAGCTTAGACAGGGGGCTGTTGGATGAGCAGTTCTTC
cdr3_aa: CASSLDRGLLDEQFF

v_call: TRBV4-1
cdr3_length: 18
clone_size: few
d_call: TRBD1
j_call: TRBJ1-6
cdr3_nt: TGCGCCAGCAGCCTACAGAGGGCAGGGGGCGCAGACAATTCACCCCTCCACTTT
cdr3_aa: CASSLQRAGGADNSPLHF

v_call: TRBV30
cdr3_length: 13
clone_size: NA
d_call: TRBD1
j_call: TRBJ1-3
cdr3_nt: TGTGCCTGGCGACAGGGCGCTGGAAACACCATATATTTT
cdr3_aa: CAWRQGAGNTIYF

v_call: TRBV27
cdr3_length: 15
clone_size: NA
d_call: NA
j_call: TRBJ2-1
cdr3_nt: TGTGCCAGCAGTTTTCAGGGGGGATCCTACAATGAGCAGTTCTTC
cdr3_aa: CASSFQGGSYNEQFF

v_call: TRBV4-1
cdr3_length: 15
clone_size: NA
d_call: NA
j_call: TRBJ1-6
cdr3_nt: TGCGCCAGCAGCCGAGAGCAGGGTTCAGGTTCACCCCTCCACTTT
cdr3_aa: CASSREQGSGSPLHF

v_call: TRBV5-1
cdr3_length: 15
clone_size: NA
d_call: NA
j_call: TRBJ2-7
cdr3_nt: TGCGCCAGCAGCTTGGTGGCAGGGGGGTTGTACGAGCAGTACTTC
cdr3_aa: CASSLVAGGLYEQYF

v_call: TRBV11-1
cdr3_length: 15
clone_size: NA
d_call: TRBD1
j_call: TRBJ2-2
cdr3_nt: TGTGCCAGCAGCTTGGGACAGGGAGGGCCCGGGGAGCTGTTTTTT
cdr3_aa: CASSLGQGGPGELFF

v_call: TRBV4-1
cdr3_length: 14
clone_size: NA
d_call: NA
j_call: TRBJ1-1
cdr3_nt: TGCGCCAGCAGCCAAGGTGGGACGGGGGCTGAAGCTTTCTTT
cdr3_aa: CASSQGGTGAEAFF

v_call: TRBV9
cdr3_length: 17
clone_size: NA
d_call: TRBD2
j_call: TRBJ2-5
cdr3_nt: TGTGCCAGCAGCGTAGGGACTAGCGGGGGGCCTCAAGAGACCCAGTACTTC
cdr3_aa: CASSVGTSGGPQETQYF

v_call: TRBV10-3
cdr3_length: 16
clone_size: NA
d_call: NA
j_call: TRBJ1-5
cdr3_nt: TGTGCCATCAGTGAGGCCGGGTTGACAGATAATCAGCCCCAGCATTTT
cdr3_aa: CAISEAGLTDNQPQHF

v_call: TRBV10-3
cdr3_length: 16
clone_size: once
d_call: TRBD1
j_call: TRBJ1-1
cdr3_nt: TGTGCCATCAGTGAGTCGGGGACAGGGGTTGGAGCTGAAGCTTTCTTT
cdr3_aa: CAISESGTGVGAEAFF

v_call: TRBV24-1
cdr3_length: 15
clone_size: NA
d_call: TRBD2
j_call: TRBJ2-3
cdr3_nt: TGTGCCACCAGTGATTCGGGGGGGCCCCCAGATACGCAGTATTTT
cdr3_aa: CATSDSGGPPDTQYF

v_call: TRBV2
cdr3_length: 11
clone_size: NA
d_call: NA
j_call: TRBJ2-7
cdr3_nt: TGTGCCAGCAGTACCAGGCTTGGGGCGTACTTC
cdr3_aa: CASSTRLGAYF

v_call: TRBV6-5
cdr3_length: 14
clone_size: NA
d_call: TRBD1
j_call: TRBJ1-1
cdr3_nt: TGTGCCAGCAGTAAACAGGGGGCGCGCACTGAAGCTTTCTTT
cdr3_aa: CASSKQGARTEAFF

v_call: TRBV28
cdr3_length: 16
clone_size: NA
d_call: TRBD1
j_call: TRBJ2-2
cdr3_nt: TGTGCCAGCAGTTCGAGGGACAGGTCGCCCACCGGGGAGCTGTTTTTT
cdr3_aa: CASSSRDRSPTGELFF

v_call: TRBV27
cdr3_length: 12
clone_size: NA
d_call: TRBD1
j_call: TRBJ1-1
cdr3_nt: TGTGCCAGCAGTTCCGGCGGACAGGGGGCTTTCTTT
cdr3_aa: CASSSGGQGAFF

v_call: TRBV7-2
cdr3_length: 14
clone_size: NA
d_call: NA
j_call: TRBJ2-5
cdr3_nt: TGTGCCAGCAGCTTACGGCGGGCCCAAGAGACCCAGTACTTC
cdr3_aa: CASSLRRAQETQYF

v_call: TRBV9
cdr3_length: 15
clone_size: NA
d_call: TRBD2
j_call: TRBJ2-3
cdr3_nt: TGTGCCAGCGGGGAACTAGCGGGGTCCACAGATACGCAGTATTTT
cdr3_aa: CASGELAGSTDTQYF

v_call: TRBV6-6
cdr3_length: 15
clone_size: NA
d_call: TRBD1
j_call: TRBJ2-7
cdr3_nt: TGTGCCAGCACTACTAATCCCCCGACAGGGAACGAGCAGTACTTC
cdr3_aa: CASTTNPPTGNEQYF

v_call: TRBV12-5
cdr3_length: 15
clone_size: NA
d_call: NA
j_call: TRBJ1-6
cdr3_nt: TGTGCTAGTGGTTTGTCGGACAGTTCAGATTCACCCCTCCACTTT
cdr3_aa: CASGLSDSSDSPLHF

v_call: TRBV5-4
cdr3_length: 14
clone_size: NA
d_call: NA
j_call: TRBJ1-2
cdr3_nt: TGTGCCAGCAGCTTGTGGGGCTATAGTTATGGCTACACCTTC
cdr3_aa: CASSLWGYSYGYTF

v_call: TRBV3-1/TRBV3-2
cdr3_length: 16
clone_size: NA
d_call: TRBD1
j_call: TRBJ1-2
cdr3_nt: TGTGCCAGCAGCCAAGGGCGAGGGGGCGCATGGGGTGGCTACACCTTC
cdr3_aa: CASSQGRGGAWGGYTF

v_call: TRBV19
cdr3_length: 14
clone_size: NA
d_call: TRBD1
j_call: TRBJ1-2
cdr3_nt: TGTGCCAGTAGCGACCAGGGGGGCTTCTATGGCTACACCTTC
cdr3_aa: CASSDQGGFYGYTF

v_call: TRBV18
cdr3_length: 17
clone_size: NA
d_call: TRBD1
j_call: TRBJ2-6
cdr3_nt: TGTGCCAGCTCACCATTAAGGGACAGGGCTGGGGCCAACGTCCTGACTTTC
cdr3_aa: CASSPLRDRAGANVLTF

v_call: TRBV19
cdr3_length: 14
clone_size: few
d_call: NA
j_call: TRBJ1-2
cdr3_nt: TGTGCCAGTAGTATAGATGGACATGCTTATGGCTACACCTTC
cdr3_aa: CASSIDGHAYGYTF

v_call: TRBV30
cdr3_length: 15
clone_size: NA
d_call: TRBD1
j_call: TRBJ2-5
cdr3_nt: TGTGCCTGGAGTTACAGGGGGCGCGTTGGGGAGACCCAGTACTTC
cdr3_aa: CAWSYRGRVGETQYF

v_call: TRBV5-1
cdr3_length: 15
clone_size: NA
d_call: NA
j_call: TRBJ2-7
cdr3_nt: TGCGCCAGCAGCTTGGACAGGGTGATGTCCTACGAGCAGTACTTC
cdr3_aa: CASSLDRVMSYEQYF

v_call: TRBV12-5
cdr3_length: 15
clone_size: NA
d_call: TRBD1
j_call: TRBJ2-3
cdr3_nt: TGTGCTAGTGGAACCGGACAGGCCAGCACAGATACGCAGTATTTT
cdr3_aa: CASGTGQASTDTQYF

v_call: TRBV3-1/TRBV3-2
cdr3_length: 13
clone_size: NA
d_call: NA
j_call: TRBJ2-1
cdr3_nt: TGTGCCAGCAGCCAAATAGCAAGACATGAGCAGTTCTTC
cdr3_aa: CASSQIARHEQFF

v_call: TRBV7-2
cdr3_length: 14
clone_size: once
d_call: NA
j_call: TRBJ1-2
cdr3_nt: TGTGCCAGCAGCTTACCCGGGAGGGACTATGGCTACACCTTC
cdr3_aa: CASSLPGRDYGYTF

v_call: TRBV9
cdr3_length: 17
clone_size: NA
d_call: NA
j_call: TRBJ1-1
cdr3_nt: TGTGCCAGCAGCGTAGTTCCGTGGGGACACCTAGCCCCTGAAGCTTTCTTT
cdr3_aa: CASSVVPWGHLAPEAFF

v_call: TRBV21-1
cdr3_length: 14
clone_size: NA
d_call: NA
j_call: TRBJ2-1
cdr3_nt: TGTGCCAGCAGCAAAGTTCCGGGATACAATGAGCAGTTCTTC
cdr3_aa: CASSKVPGYNEQFF

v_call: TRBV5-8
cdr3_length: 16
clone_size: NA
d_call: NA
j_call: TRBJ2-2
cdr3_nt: TGTGCCAGCAGCTCCCGGACAGGGAGGGACACCGGGGAGCTGTTTTTT
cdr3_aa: CASSSRTGRDTGELFF